This T cell receptor (beta chain) was sequenced in a study of molecular identifiers for immune sequencing clone quantification. Study-level points and caveats: Highly expanded clone sizes could end up underestimated if a barcode were shared by identical TCR molecules.

The sample holds a few counts of this clonotype. Its antigen remains unidentified. Naive CD8 T cells were sorted, and the gate applied was CD8+CD4-CCR7+CD45RA+. TCRdb re-called the PCR reads through MiXCR, storing one row per CDR3 protein. The data show nearly 650,000 distinct CDR3 sequences, about 25% seen once. The CDR3 is 13 residues long. The V end was cut by 1 base, the J end by 8 bases, with 10 bases between. Germline V CDR1 and CDR2: SGHDT, YYEEEE. The sequencing input was naive CD8+ T cells from blood, with Jurkat cell RNA spiked in. Subset in this sample: FACS-sorted CD8+CD4-CCR7+CD45RA+ naive T cells. V usage is TRBV5-6 and J usage is TRBJ2-1, with D perhaps TRBD1 (5 bases). This sequence was found in a human donor in good health. Some libraries in this study had Jurkat cell RNA spiked in. The CDR3 is CASSLLRGDEQFF. CDR3 in DNA: TGTGCCAGCAGCTTGCTTAGGGGCGATGAGCAGTTCTTC.